This T cell receptor (beta chain) emerged from a study of blood T cell repertoires in COVID-19. Method: immunoSEQ multiplex PCR; TCRdb's copy keeps in-frame clones and lacks some. The sample lists roughly 100,000 clones, approximately 92% occurring once. The CDR3 contains 14 residues. The germline V gene has CDR1 SGHTA and CDR2 FQGTGA. The V and J ends lost 8 bases and 6 bases, in that order; junction bases with no gene match: 9. V usage is TRBV7-3 and J usage is TRBJ1-5; 8 bases match TRBD1. What was sequenced was peripheral blood. The receptor comes from a man aged 50 to 60 with active COVID-19. The CDR3 loop reads CASFRPGGSQPQHF. CDR3 in DNA: TGTGCCAGCTTTCGCCCAGGGGGCAGTCAGCCCCAGCATTTT.